This entry features one T cell receptor beta chain sequence. Its antigen remains unidentified. This sample was taken from a study of blood T cells in healthy people across ages. Study in general: The template switching approach captured approximately one barcoded beta molecule for every two T cells. Study-level findings and limits: Naive CD4+ cells and diversity were both higher in long-lived donors than in aged donors.

This CDR3 has 17 residues. V lost 1 base and J lost 3; bases outside the gene matches: 7. CDR1 and CDR2 (germline): SGHTA, FQGNSA. The authors ran a second PCR of about 7 to 11 cycles using a sample-barcoded 5' primer and a J-beta primer mix. TCRdb analysed the 5' RACE reads with MiXCR anew, one entry per CDR3 protein. The sample carries hundreds of thousands of distinct CDR3 sequences, around a quarter recorded once. The data were also submitted as part of a second study, on T cells of mothers and their children.

Sequencing was done on a sample of blood. This sequence originates from a boy between 10 and 17 years old in good health. The chain has TRBV7-2 and TRBJ2-1; 9 bases align to TRBD2. This CDR3 reads CASSLELAGPLYNEQFF. For the CDR3, the DNA is TGTGCCAGCAGCTTAGAACTAGCGGGCCCACTCTACAATGAGCAGTTCTTC.